This T cell receptor beta chain was obtained from a study of T cell repertoires in cytomegalovirus infection (dated by TCRdb to about 2019). Background on the whole study: Alongside well-studied HLA-B-restricted epitopes, the peptide stimulations were aimed at recently identified HLA-C-restricted CMV epitopes, whose presentation resists viral immunomodulation. Donor HLA type was relevant to the analysis, because carriage of CMV infection together with the matching HLA type was indicated by public TCR beta signatures. Points the paper makes about the study in general: The ex vivo response was dominated by HLA-C-restricted CMV-specific TCR beta clonotypes, and the single most frequent clonotype in two of eight donors was supplied by these HLA-C-restricted clonotypes. In both this cohort and an independent cohort of approximately 350 donors, the cumulative frequency of public TCR beta family members distinguished carriers of CMV infection plus the relevant HLA type.

For this clonotype: Its antigen target is currently unknown. Qualities for individual bases were not recorded, and no much larger clone is one base off.

Sequencing used an Illumina HiSeq 1500. The raw public data were reprocessed by TCRdb itself: fastp quality trimming at Q25, MiXCR clonotype calling, in-frame beta chains only. Each entry is one CDR3 protein sequence, shown with its most common DNA and genes. The sample table holds tens of thousands of distinct CDR3 sequences, of which around 18% were seen once. The top ten hold approximately 26% of the sample. Per the publication, the treatment or condition label means: in vitro stimulation with specific CMV peptide epitopes to enrich CMV-specific T cells. V is pruned by 4 bases and J by 7 bases, leaving 8 bases of the junction without a gene match. CDR1 and CDR2, per the germline V gene, are SGHTA and FQGNSA. The CDR3 has 15 amino acids, counting the end cysteine and phenylalanine. Only the CDR3 part of the read is kept: 45 bases, read in frame from the first base.

The receptor chain draws on TRBV7-2 and TRBJ2-1; 9 bases in the middle match TRBD2. Source: CD8+ T cells from cultured PBMCs, taken from culture after CMV antigen stimulation. The sequence came from a human donor in good health (CMV status not recorded). Some clones in this sample may be carry-over from other donors' samples. The sequence in DNA is TGTGCCAGCAGCTCGGGGGCTAGCGGGAAAAATGAGCAGTTCTTC. Translated, it gives CASSSGASGKNEQFF.